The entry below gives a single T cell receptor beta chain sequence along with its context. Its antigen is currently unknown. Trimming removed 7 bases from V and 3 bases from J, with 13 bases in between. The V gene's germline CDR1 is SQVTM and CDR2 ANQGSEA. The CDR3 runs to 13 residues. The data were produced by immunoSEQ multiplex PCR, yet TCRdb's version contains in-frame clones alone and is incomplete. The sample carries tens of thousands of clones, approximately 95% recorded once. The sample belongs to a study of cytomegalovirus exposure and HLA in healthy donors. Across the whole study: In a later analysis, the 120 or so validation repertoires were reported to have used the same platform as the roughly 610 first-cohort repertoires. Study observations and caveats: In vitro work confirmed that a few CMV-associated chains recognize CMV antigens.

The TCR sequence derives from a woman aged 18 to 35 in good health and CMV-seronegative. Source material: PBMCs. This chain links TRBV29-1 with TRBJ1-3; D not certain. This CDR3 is CSARGDGGNTIYF. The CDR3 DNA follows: TGCAGCGCCCGCGGCGACGGTGGAAACACCATATATTTT.